A selection of T cell receptor beta chains follows, all from one sample in a study of shared clonotypes between healthy human individuals. Repertoires were generated with immunoSEQ multiplex PCR, while TCRdb's copy carries only in-frame clones and drops some. The data show roughly 2 million clones, approximately 96% seen once. The sample consisted of naive CD4+ T cells sorted from blood. These TCRs come from a man aged 18-30 years in good health. Both conserved end residues are part of each CDR3. The order of the fields is J gene, D gene, clone size, V gene, CDR3 protein, CDR3 DNA. D genes are given only for firm matches. The listing skips clone size in some rows; elsewhere it reads once, few, many or a size class.

>TRBJ1-1|-|-|TRBV30
CAWRPGALNTEAFF
TGTGCCTGGAGGCCAGGGGCTTTGAACACTGAAGCTTTCTTT
>TRBJ2-7|-|-|TRBV6-5
CASSDRPYEQYF
TGTGCCAGCAGTGACCGTCCCTACGAGCAGTACTTC
>TRBJ1-6|-|-|TRBV4-1
CASSHETWEDNSPLHF
TGCGCCAGCAGCCACGAGACATGGGAAGATAATTCACCCCTCCACTTT
>TRBJ1-2|TRBD1|once|TRBV7-3
CASSQGQGSLGGYTF
TGTGCCAGCAGCCAGGGACAGGGGTCTCTGGGTGGCTACACCTTC
>TRBJ2-7|TRBD2|few|TRBV10-3
CAISEGSGGAYEQYF
TGTGCCATCAGTGAAGGCAGCGGGGGGGCTTACGAGCAGTACTTC
>TRBJ1-2|TRBD1|-|TRBV19
CASSLGQNYGYTF
TGTGCCAGTAGTTTGGGACAGAACTATGGCTACACCTTC
>TRBJ1-1|-|-|TRBV28
CASSLYGVANTEAFF
TGTGCCAGCAGTTTATATGGTGTGGCGAACACTGAAGCTTTCTTT
>TRBJ2-7|-|-|TRBV6-1
CASRYGLKPLEQYF
TGTGCCAGCAGGTACGGTTTGAAGCCCCTCGAGCAGTACTTC
>TRBJ2-2|TRBD1|-|TRBV11-3
CASSPGTGRTGELFF
TGTGCCAGCAGCCCCGGGACAGGGAGAACCGGGGAGCTGTTTTTT
>TRBJ1-4|TRBD1|-|TRBV5-1
CASSLPVGQTNEKLFF
TGCGCCAGCAGCTTGCCCGTGGGACAGACAAATGAAAAACTGTTTTTT
>TRBJ1-2|TRBD1|-|TRBV18
CASSPAQGAATF
TGTGCCAGCTCACCAGCACAGGGGGCGGCCACCTTC
>TRBJ2-6|-|-|TRBV4-3
CASSPQDLSGANVLTF
TGCGCCAGCAGCCCACAGGATCTCTCTGGGGCCAACGTCCTGACTTTC
>TRBJ2-7|-|few|TRBV27
CASSPTRKGSSYEQYF
TGTGCCAGCAGTCCCACCCGGAAAGGGAGCTCCTACGAGCAGTACTTC
>TRBJ2-3|TRBD2|-|TRBV5-6
CASSSPGLAQGGWDTQYF
TGTGCCAGCAGCTCTCCGGGACTAGCCCAGGGGGGATGGGATACGCAGTATTTT
>TRBJ2-6|-|-|TRBV27
CASSLTGTGANVLTF
TGTGCCAGCAGTTTAACAGGAACTGGGGCCAACGTCCTGACTTTC
>TRBJ1-5|TRBD1|-|TRBV6-8
CASSSPPRTGGAHQCHSNQPQHF
TGTGCCAGCAGCTCTCCGCCTCGGACAGGGGGTGCCCATCAGTGCCATAGCAATCAGCCCCAGCATTTT
>TRBJ2-1|TRBD1|-|TRBV6-6
CASSYTGQGNRNEQFF
TGTGCCAGCAGTTACACGGGACAGGGGAATAGGAATGAGCAGTTCTTC
>TRBJ2-2|TRBD1|-|TRBV4-1
CASRRTGGRITGELFF
TGCGCCAGCAGACGGACAGGGGGCAGGATCACCGGGGAGCTGTTTTTT
>TRBJ1-5|-|-|TRBV5-1
CASSPGTGNQPQHF
TGCGCCAGCAGCCCCGGTACGGGCAATCAGCCCCAGCATTTT
>TRBJ1-2|TRBD1|-|TRBV7-9
CASSLANGQAEGYTF
TGTGCCAGCAGCTTAGCCAACGGACAGGCGGAAGGCTACACCTTC
>TRBJ2-2|TRBD1|few|TRBV29-1
CSVELRTGLNTGELFF
TGCAGCGTCGAACTCCGGACAGGACTGAACACCGGGGAGCTGTTTTTT
>TRBJ1-2|-|-|TRBV21-1
CASSKVGATGPNYGYTF
TGTGCCAGCAGCAAAGTAGGGGCGACAGGGCCTAACTATGGCTACACCTTC
>TRBJ2-3|TRBD2|-|TRBV27
CASSVSGRGTDTQYF
TGTGCCAGCAGTGTCAGCGGGAGAGGCACAGATACGCAGTATTTT
>TRBJ2-3|TRBD1|-|TRBV5-6
CASSLQGVADTQYF
TGTGCCAGCAGCTTACAGGGGGTGGCAGATACGCAGTATTTT
>TRBJ1-5|-|once|TRBV5-1
CASSAGPEGNQPQHF
TGCGCCAGCAGCGCGGGACCCGAGGGCAATCAGCCCCAGCATTTT
>TRBJ2-3|-|-|TRBV29-1
CSGGDFSTDTQYF
TGCAGCGGAGGGGATTTTAGCACAGATACGCAGTATTTT
>TRBJ2-1|-|-|TRBV19
CASSIGGSVNEQFF
TGTGCCAGTAGTATAGGGGGCAGTGTGAATGAGCAGTTCTTC
>TRBJ2-1|TRBD2|once|TRBV6-4
CASSGLAGGRQFF
TGTGCCAGCAGTGGACTAGCGGGGGGCCGACAGTTCTTC
>TRBJ2-3|-|-|TRBV7-9
CASSLVGTDTQYF
TGTGCCAGCAGCTTAGTTGGCACAGATACGCAGTATTTT
>TRBJ2-7|-|-|TRBV11-2
CASSPILAYEQYF
TGTGCCAGCAGCCCTATCCTGGCCTACGAGCAGTACTTC
>TRBJ2-3|-|-|TRBV19
CASTLGLGLTDTQYF
TGTGCCAGTACCCTCGGGCTCGGACTCACAGATACGCAGTATTTT
>TRBJ2-3|-|-|TRBV19
CASSIVSDTDTQYF
TGTGCCAGTAGTATAGTGTCGGACACAGATACGCAGTATTTT
>TRBJ1-5|-|-|TRBV2
CASSEGTADNQPQHF
TGTGCCAGCAGTGAGGGGACGGCCGACAATCAGCCCCAGCATTTT